The 15 T cell receptor beta chains below all came from one sample that was sequenced in a study of cytomegalovirus exposure and HLA in healthy donors. The PCR had 60 Vbeta and 13 Jbeta primers. Profiled with immunoSEQ multiplex PCR; TCRdb holds only in-frame clones, not every one. The table lists about 50,000 clones, with around 12% in the top ten. What was sequenced was PBMCs. Source of these receptors: a man aged 18 to 35 in good health and CMV-seropositive.

The rearrangement links TRBV5-1 to TRBJ1-4; D ambiguous. The CDR3 contains 15 residues. CDR1 is SGHRS, CDR2 YFSETQ, per germline. V was cut by 4 bases and J by 8 bases, with 18 bases left in between. The CDR3 bases are TGCGCCAGCAGCCCGACGACCCTGGGAGAGGAAAAACTGTTTTTT. This codes for CASSPTTLGEEKLFF.

The rearrangement joins TRBV5-1 to TRBJ1-4, with a weak D call TRBD1 (6 bases). This CDR3 spans 14 amino acids. Between the trimmed V and J ends, which lost 2 bases and 8 bases, there was a span of 13 bases. The germline gives CDR1 SGHRS, CDR2 YFSETQ. CDR3 residues: CASSFSGVGEKLFF. CDR3 in DNA: TGCGCCAGCAGCTTTTCAGGGGTGGGGGAAAAACTGTTTTTT.

J is TRBJ2-3 and V is TRBV7-9; 12 nucleotides line up with TRBD2. The V and J ends lost 3 bases and 4 bases, in that order; junction bases with no gene match: 8. The germline gives CDR1 SEHNR, CDR2 FQNEAQ (reference sequence). The CDR3 runs to 17 residues. The CDR3 DNA follows: TGTGCCAGCAGCTTCCCTAGCGGGAGGGCCGAGGCAGATACGCAGTATTTT. Residues: CASSFPSGRAEADTQYF.

This chain joins TRBV9 and TRBJ1-2; 10 bases fit TRBD1. The V gene end was trimmed by 4 bases and the J gene end by 6 bases; junction bases not matched to a gene: 3. The CDR3 spans 13 residues. Germline CDR1 reads SGDLS; CDR2 reads YYNGEE. CDR3 residues: CASSPTGGNGYTF. The CDR3 DNA sequence: TGTGCCAGCAGCCCGACAGGGGGCAATGGCTACACCTTC.

This chain links TRBV28 with TRBJ2-7, with a weak D call TRBD2 (6 bases). With 7 bases removed from V and 2 bases from J, the gap between germline ends came to 18 bases. Germline CDR1 is MDHEN and CDR2 is SYDVKM. This CDR3 spans 15 amino acids. DNA for the CDR3: TGTGCCAGCAACCCTCCCTTGGGGGGAACCTACGAGCAGTACTTC. It encodes CASNPPLGGTYEQYF.

The V and J genes are TRBV6-5 and TRBJ2-7; TRBD1 agrees at 7 bases. Germline CDR1 MNHEY, CDR2 SVGAGI. Trimming cost V 5 bases and J 0 bases; bases outside gene matches: 7. CDR3 size: 15 residues. For the CDR3, the DNA is TGTGCCAGCAGTCACGACAGGGAATACTCCTACGAGCAGTACTTC. As protein: CASSHDREYSYEQYF.

This chain links TRBV16 with TRBJ1-5, with D perhaps TRBD1 (5 bases). V was cut by 2 bases and J by 3 bases, with 8 bases left in between. The length of the CDR3 is 14 residues. CDR1 KGHSY and CDR2 FQNENV come from the germline V gene. For the CDR3, the DNA is TGTGCCAGCAGCCAAAGACAGCTCAATCAGCCCCAGCATTTT. As protein: CASSQRQLNQPQHF.

In regard to this clone: Other DNA sequences in the sample encode the same CDR3. CDR3: CASSNGLAGETQYF. The CDR3 coding sequence is TGTGCCAGCAGCAACGGACTAGCGGGAGAGACCCAGTACTTC. The gene calls are TRBV5-4 and TRBJ2-5, with 11 bases aligning to TRBD2. The CDR3 loop spans 14 amino acids. Germline V lookup: CDR1 SGHNT, CDR2 YYREEE (reference sequence). Trimming removed 4 bases from V and 4 bases from J; junction bases left unmatched: 3.

V and J are TRBV28 and TRBJ1-2; TRBD1 matches at 7 bases. Trimming removed 2 bases from V and 3 bases from J; junction bases left unmatched: 9. The CDR3 runs 16 residues. Per the germline V gene, CDR1 is MDHEN and CDR2 is SYDVKM. This CDR3 is CASSLGGQLLYYGYTF. In DNA, the CDR3 is TGTGCCAGCAGTTTAGGGGGACAGCTCCTTTACTATGGCTACACCTTC.

The gene calls are TRBV25-1 and TRBJ1-5, with 7 bases aligning to TRBD1. The length of the CDR3 is 15 residues. The V gene's germline CDR1 is MGHDK and CDR2 SYGVNS. J gave up 3 bases and V 4 bases, and 6 bases lay outside the gene matches. The CDR3 DNA reads TGTGCCAGCAGTGCCCCGGGACAGACCAATCAGCCCCAGCATTTT. Translated: CASSAPGQTNQPQHF.

The J gene is TRBJ1-1, the V gene TRBV30; 9 bases are a match to TRBD1. Per the germline V gene, CDR1 is GTSNPN and CDR2 is SVGIG (reference sequence). Unmatched junction bases numbered 4, after V lost 3 bases and J lost 8 bases. The CDR3 length is 12 residues. The CDR3 nucleotides are TGTGCCTGGAGAGAGGGGACAGGGGAAGCTTTCTTT. Translating gives CAWREGTGEAFF.

The gene calls are TRBV19 and TRBJ2-7, with 7 nucleotides matching TRBD2. The CDR3 runs 14 residues. Germline CDR1 is LNHDA and CDR2 is SQIVND (reference sequence). Trimming cost V 6 bases and J 6 bases; bases outside gene matches: 11. The CDR3 DNA follows: TGTGCCAGTAGGCGGGGCGGGAGCAGCGCCGAGCAGTACTTC. It is translated as CASRRGGSSAEQYF.

Judged by frequency, this clone is medium-sized. The chain uses TRBV27 and TRBJ2-7, with D perhaps matching TRBD2 (5 bases). V was clipped by 1 base and J by 2 bases, with 9 bases between them. The CDR3 consists of 14 residues. Per germline, CDR1 MNHEY and CDR2 SMNVEV (reference sequence). The DNA of the CDR3 is TGTGCCAGCAGTTTATTGGGAGACCCCTACGAGCAGTACTTC. Its translation is CASSLLGDPYEQYF.

In DNA form, the CDR3 reads TGTGCCAGCAGTTTGGTTGGACTAGCGGTTAACACCGGGGAGCTGTTTTTT. It translates to CASSLVGLAVNTGELFF. The chain has TRBV27 and TRBJ2-2; 10 nucleotides line up with TRBD2. The CDR3 is 17 amino acids. V dropped 3 bases and J dropped 2; count of bases not matched to a gene: 6. In germline, CDR1 is MNHEY, CDR2 SMNVEV (reference sequence).

V gene TRBV5-1 combines with J gene TRBJ2-7, with 8 positions matching TRBD2. After removal of 4 bases from V and 5 bases from J, the junction contained 8 bases not matched to a gene. This CDR3 comprises 14 residues. Germline V gene data show CDR1 as SGHRS and CDR2 as YFSETQ. CDR3: CASSLSAGADEQYF. CDR3 bases: TGCGCCAGCAGCCTCTCAGCGGGAGCGGACGAGCAGTACTTC.